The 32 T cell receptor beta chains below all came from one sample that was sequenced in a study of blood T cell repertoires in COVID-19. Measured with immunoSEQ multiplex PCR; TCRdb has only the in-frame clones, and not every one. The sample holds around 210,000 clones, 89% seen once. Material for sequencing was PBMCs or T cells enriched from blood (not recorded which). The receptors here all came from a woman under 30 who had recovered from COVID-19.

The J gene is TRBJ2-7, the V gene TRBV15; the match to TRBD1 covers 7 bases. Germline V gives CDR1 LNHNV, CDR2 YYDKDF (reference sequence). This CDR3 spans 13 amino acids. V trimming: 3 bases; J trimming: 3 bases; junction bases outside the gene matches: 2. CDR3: CATSRGTDYEQYF. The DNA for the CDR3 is TGTGCCACCAGCAGGGGGACAGACTACGAGCAGTACTTC.

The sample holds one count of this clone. The CDR3 here is CASSAVDRKLKTQYF. CDR3 bases: TGTGCCAGTAGCGCGGTAGACAGGAAGTTGAAGACCCAGTACTTC. The chain uses TRBV19 and TRBJ2-5; maybe TRBD1 (6 bases). The V end lost 6 bases, the J end lost 6 bases, and 20 bases lay between the germline ends. The CDR3 is made up of 15 amino acids. Germline loops: CDR1 LNHDA, CDR2 SQIVND (reference sequence).

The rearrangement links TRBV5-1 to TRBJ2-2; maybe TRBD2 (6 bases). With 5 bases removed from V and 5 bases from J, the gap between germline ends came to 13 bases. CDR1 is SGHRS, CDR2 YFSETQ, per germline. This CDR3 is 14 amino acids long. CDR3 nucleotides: TGCGCCAGCAGACCGGGAGAGGAGACCGGGGAGCTGTTTTTT. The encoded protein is CASRPGEETGELFF.

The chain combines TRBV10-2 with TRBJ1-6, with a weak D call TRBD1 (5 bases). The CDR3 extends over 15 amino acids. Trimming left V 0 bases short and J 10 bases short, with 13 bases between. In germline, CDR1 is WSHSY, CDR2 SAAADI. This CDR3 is CASSESGGAGSPLHF. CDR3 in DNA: TGCGCCAGCAGTGAGTCGGGAGGGGCCGGGTCACCCCTCCACTTT.

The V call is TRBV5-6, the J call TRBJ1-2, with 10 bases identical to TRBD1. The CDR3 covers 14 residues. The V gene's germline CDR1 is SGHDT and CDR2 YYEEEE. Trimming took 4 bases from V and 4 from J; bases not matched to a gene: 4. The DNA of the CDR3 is TGTGCCAGCAGCGCCCGGGACAGGGGCTATGGCTACACCTTC. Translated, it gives CASSARDRGYGYTF.

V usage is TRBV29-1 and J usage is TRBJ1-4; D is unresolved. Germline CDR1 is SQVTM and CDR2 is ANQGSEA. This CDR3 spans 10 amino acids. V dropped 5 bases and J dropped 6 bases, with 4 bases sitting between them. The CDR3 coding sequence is TGCAGCGTTCGTCATGAAAAACTGTTTTTT. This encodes CSVRHEKLFF.

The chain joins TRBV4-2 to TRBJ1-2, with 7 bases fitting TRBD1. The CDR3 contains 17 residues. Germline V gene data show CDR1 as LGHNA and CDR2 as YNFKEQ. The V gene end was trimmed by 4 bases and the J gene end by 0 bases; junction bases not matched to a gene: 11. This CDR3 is CASSPRTGLPSNYGYTF. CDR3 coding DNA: TGTGCCAGCAGCCCTCGGACAGGATTACCTTCTAACTATGGCTACACCTTC.

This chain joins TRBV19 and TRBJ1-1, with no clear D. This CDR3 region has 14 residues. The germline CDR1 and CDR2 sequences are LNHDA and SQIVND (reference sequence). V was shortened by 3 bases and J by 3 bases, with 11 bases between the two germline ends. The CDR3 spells CASSIPSSYTEAFF. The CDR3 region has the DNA TGTGCCAGTAGTATCCCCAGTTCCTACACTGAAGCTTTCTTT.

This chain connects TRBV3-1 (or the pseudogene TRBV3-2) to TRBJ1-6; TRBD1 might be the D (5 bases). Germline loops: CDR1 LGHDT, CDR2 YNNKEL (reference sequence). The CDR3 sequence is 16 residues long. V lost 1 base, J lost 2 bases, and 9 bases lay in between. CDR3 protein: CASSQVPGAYNSPLHF. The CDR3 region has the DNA TGTGCCAGCAGCCAAGTTCCGGGGGCCTATAATTCACCCCTCCACTTT.

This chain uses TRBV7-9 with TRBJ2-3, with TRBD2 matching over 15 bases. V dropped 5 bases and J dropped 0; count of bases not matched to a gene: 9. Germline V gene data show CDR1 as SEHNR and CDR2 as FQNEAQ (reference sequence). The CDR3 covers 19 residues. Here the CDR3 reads CASSRGLAGGLSSTDTQYF. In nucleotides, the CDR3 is TGTGCCAGCAGCAGGGGACTAGCGGGGGGACTATCTAGCACAGATACGCAGTATTTT.

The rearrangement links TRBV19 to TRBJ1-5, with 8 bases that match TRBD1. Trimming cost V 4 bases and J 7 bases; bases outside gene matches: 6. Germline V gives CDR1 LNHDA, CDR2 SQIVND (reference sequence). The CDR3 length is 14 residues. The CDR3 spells CASSRNRDRQPQHF. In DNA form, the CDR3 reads TGTGCCAGTAGTAGGAACAGGGACAGGCAGCCCCAGCATTTT.

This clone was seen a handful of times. As DNA, the CDR3 is TGTGCCAGCAGTCCTACGACGTCCGGGACATCAATTGAAGCTTTCTTT. The encoded protein is CASSPTTSGTSIEAFF. V usage is TRBV7-9 and J usage is TRBJ1-1; the D gene is possibly TRBD1 (6 bases). The germline CDR1 and CDR2 sequences are SEHNR and FQNEAQ (reference sequence). The CDR3 contains 16 residues. Trimming took 6 bases from V and 7 from J, leaving 24 bases between them. The full variable domain, in which reference TRBV7-9 and TRBJ1-1 provide the parts outside the CDR3, is DTGVSQNPRHKITKRGQNVTFRCDPISEHNRLYWYRQTLGQGPEFLTYFQNEAQLEKSRLLSDRFSAERPKGSFSTLEIQRTEQGDSAMYLCASSPTTSGTSIEAFFGQGTRLTVV.

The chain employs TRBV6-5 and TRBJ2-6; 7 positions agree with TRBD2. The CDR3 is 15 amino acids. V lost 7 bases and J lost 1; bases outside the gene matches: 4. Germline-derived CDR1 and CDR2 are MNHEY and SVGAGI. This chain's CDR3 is CASTWGGSGANVLTF. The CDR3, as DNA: TGTGCCAGCACTTGGGGGGGGTCTGGGGCCAACGTCCTGACTTTC.

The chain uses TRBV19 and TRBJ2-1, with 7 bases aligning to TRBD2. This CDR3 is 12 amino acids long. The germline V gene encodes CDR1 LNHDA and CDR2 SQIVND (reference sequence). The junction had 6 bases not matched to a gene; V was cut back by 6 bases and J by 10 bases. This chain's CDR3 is CASSGGSGEQFF. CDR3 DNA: TGTGCCAGTAGCGGGGGGTCGGGAGAGCAGTTCTTC.

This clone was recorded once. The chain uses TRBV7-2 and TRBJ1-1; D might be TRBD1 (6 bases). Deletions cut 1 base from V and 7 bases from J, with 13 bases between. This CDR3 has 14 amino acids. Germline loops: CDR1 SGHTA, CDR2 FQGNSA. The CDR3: CASSLDTGRDEAFF. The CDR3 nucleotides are TGTGCCAGCAGCTTAGATACAGGGCGAGATGAAGCTTTCTTT.

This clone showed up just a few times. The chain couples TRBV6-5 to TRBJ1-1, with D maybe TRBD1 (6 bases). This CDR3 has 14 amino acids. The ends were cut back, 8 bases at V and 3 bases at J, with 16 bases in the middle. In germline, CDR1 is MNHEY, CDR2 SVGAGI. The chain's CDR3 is CASGRGSLDTEAFF. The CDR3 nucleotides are TGTGCCAGCGGCAGGGGATCCTTAGACACTGAAGCTTTCTTT.

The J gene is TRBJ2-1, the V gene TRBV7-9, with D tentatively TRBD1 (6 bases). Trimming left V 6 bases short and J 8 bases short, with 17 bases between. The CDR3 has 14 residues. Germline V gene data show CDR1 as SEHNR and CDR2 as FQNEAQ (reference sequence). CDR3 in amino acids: CASSYGQRLYEQFF. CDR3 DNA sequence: TGTGCCAGCAGTTACGGACAGAGGCTCTATGAGCAGTTCTTC.

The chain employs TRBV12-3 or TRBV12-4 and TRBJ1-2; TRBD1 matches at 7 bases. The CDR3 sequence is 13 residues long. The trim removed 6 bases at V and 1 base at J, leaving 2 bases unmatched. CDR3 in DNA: TGTGCCAGCAGGGGGACAGTTAACTATGGCTACACCTTC. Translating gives CASRGTVNYGYTF.

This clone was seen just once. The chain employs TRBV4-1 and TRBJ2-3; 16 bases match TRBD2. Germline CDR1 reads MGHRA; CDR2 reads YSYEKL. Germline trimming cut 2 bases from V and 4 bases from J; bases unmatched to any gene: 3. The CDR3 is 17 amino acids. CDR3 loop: CASSQPGTSGGADTQYF. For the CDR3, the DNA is TGCGCCAGCAGCCAACCCGGGACTAGCGGGGGGGCAGATACGCAGTATTTT.

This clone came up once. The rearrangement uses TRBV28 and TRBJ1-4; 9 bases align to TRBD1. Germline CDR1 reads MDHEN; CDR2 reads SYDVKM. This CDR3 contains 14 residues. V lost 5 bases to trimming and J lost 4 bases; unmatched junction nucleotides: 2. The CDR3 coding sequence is TGTGCCAGCAGTGAGACAGGGGGTAATGAAAAACTGTTTTTT. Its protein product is CASSETGGNEKLFF. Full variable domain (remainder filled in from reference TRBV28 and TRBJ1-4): DVKVTQSSRYLVKRTGEKVFLECVQDMDHENMFWYRQDPGLGLRLIYFSYDVKMKEKGDIPEGYSVSREKKERFSLILESASTNQTSMYLCASSETGGNEKLFFGSGTQLSVL.

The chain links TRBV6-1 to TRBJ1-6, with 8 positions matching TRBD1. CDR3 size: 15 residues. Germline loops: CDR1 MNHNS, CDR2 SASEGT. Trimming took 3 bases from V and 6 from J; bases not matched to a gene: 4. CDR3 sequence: CASSEQTGVNSPLHF. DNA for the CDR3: TGTGCCAGCAGTGAGCAGACAGGGGTTAATTCACCCCTCCACTTT.

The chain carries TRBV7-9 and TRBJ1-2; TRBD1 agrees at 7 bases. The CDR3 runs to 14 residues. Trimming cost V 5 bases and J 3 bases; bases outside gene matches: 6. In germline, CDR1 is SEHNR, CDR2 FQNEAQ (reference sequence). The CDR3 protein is CASSDRDSDYGYTF. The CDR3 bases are TGTGCCAGCAGCGATCGGGACAGTGACTATGGCTACACCTTC.

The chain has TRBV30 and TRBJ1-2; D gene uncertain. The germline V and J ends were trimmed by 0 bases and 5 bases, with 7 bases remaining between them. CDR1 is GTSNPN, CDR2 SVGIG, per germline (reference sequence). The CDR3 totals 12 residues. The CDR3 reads CAWSVTAYGYTF. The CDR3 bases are TGTGCCTGGAGTGTAACTGCTTATGGCTACACCTTC.

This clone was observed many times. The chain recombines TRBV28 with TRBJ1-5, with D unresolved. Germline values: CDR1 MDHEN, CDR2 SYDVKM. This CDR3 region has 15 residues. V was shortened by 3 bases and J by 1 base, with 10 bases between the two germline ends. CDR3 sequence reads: CASSLSGYSNQPQHF. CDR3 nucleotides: TGTGCCAGCAGTTTGTCAGGTTACAGCAATCAGCCCCAGCATTTT.

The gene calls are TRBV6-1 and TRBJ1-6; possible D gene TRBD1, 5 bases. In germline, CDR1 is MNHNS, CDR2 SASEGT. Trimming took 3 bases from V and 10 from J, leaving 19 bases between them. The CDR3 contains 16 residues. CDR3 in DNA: TGTGCCAGCAGTGAGAAGGGACCGAGGGGAGGGTCACCCCTCCACTTT. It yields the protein CASSEKGPRGGSPLHF.

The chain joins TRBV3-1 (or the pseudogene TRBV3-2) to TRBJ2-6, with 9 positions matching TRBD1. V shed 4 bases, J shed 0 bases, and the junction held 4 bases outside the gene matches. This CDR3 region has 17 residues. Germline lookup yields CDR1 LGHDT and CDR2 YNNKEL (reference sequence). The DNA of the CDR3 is TGTGCCAGCAGCCTCGGGACAGGGATCTCTGGGGCCAACGTCCTGACTTTC. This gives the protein CASSLGTGISGANVLTF.

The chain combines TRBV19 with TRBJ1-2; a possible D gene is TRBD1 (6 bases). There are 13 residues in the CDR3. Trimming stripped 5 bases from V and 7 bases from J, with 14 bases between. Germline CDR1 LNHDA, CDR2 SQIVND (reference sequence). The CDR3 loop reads CASSPDSPSGYTF. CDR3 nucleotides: TGTGCCAGTAGTCCGGACAGTCCTTCTGGCTACACCTTC. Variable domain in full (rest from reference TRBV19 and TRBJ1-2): DGGITQSPKYLFRKEGQNVTLSCEQNLNHDAMYWYRQDPGQGLRLIYYSQIVNDFQKGDIAEGYSVSREKKESFPLTVTSAQKNPTAFYLCASSPDSPSGYTFGSGTRLTVV.

CDR3 loop: CASGGAITGELFF. As DNA, the CDR3 is TGTGCCAGCGGGGGGGCGATCACCGGGGAGCTGTTTTTT. The rearrangement links TRBV2 to TRBJ2-2, with D perhaps TRBD2 (7 bases). V gave up 8 bases and J gave up 4 bases, with 11 bases separating them. The CDR3 covers 13 residues. The germline V gene has CDR1 SNHLY and CDR2 FYNNEI.

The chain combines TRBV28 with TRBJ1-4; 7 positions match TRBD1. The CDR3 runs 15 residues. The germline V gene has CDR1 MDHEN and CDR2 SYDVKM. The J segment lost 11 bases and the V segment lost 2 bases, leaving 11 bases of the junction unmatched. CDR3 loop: CASSLGLIQGRKLFF. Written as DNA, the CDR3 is TGTGCCAGCAGTTTAGGACTCATACAGGGGAGGAAACTGTTTTTT. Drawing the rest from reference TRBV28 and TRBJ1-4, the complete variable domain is DVKVTQSSRYLVKRTGEKVFLECVQDMDHENMFWYRQDPGLGLRLIYFSYDVKMKEKGDIPEGYSVSREKKERFSLILESASTNQTSMYLCASSLGLIQGRKLFFGSGTQLSVL.

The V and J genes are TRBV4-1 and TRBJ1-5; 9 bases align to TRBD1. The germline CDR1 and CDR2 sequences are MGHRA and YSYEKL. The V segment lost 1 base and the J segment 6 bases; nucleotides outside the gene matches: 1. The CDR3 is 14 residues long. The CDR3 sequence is CASSQVGQGQPQHF. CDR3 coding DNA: TGCGCCAGCAGCCAAGTGGGACAGGGTCAGCCCCAGCATTTT.

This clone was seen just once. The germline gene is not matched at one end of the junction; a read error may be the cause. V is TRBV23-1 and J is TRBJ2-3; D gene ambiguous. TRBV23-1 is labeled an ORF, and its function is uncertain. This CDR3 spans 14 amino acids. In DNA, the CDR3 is TGCGCCAGCAGCCAATACACAAGCACAGATACGCAGTATTTT. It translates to CASSQYTSTDTQYF.

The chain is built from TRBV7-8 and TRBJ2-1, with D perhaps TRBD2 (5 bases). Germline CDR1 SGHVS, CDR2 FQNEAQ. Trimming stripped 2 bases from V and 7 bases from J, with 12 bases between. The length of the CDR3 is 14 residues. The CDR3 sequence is CASSLRAWRNEQFF. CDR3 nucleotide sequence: TGTGCCAGCAGCTTACGGGCCTGGAGGAATGAGCAGTTCTTC.